This T cell receptor beta chain emerged from a study of T cell changes during pregnancy in multiple sclerosis. Germline CDR1 reads MNHEY; CDR2 reads SMNVEV (reference sequence). The V gene end was trimmed by 0 bases and the J gene end by 8 bases; junction bases not matched to a gene: 7. This CDR3 has 16 amino acids. Only in-frame clones appear in the TCRdb table, and some are missing; sequencing was by immunoSEQ multiplex PCR. The repertoire holds around 84,000 clones, with 85% to 95% as singletons. The input for sequencing was peripheral blood, taken in the second trimester of pregnancy. The clonotype comes from a female donor in good health, enrolled as a control in a pregnancy study. J is TRBJ2-1 and V is TRBV27, with 10 bases aligning to TRBD2. The DNA for the CDR3 is TGTGCCAGCAGTTTATCCCCAGCGGGAGGGCCCCATGAGCAGTTCTTC. Protein sequence: CASSLSPAGGPHEQFF.